The present TCR beta chain was sequenced within a study of cytomegalovirus exposure and HLA in healthy donors. General observations from the study: In a later analysis, the majority of CMV-associated beta chains seemingly showed HLA restriction. TCR beta chain V- and J-gene trimming was linked, in a later analysis, to a missense variant in DCLRE1C. The authors listed over 150 TCR beta chains as cytomegalovirus-associated. Previously analyzed data showed that most TCR beta V segments were productive at a frequency of about 87% or about 30%.

The CDR3 sequence is 12 residues long. Trimming shortened V by 6 bases and J by 6 bases, and 6 bases separated the two germline ends. The germline V gene encodes CDR1 MNHNY and CDR2 SVGAGI (reference sequence). In regard to this clone: As yet, its antigen is unknown.

The PCR made use of 60 Vbeta and 13 Jbeta primers. Profiled with immunoSEQ multiplex PCR; TCRdb holds only in-frame clones, not every one. The top ten clones hold 7% of a sample with 160,000 or so clones, approximately 80% of them seen once. This chain uses TRBV6-6 with TRBJ1-6, with no clear D. Sequencing was done on a sample of PBMCs. The TCR originated in a woman younger than 45 in good health and CMV-seropositive. The CDR3 DNA follows: TGTGCCAGCAGCCGACTTAATTCACCCCTCCACTTT. Translated, it gives CASSRLNSPLHF.